This T cell receptor (beta chain) emerged from a study of breast tumors, draining lymph nodes, adjacent tissues. Overall study findings and caveats: Luminal-like breast cancer showed significantly higher tumor–nontumor repertoire similarity than basal-like. Data only fit, rather than demonstrated, lymph node origin of most tumor T cells.

TCRdb independently ran MiXCR on the multiplex PCR reads; one entry per CDR3 protein. The sample shows some 97,000 distinct CDR3 sequences, around 20% of them seen only once. Samples came from axillary lymph nodes draining the breast cancer. At least ten counts were recorded for this clonotype. Its antigen is unidentified. Germline lookup yields CDR1 MNHEY and CDR2 SVGAGI. J was trimmed by 1 base and V by 2 bases; bases with no gene match: 1. This CDR3 is built from 14 residues. V is TRBV6-5 and J is TRBJ2-7; TRBD1 matches at 8 bases. Sequenced input: axillary lymph node tissue. This receptor was taken from a female donor with breast cancer. Some clones in this sample may be carry-over from other donors' samples. DNA of the CDR3: TGTGCCAGCAGTTACACAGGGGGGTCCTACGAGCAGTACTTC. Protein sequence: CASSYTGGSYEQYF.